Listed here are 18 T cell receptor beta chains from one sample, sequenced in a study of blood T cells in healthy people across ages. Alongside a J-beta primer mix, a sample-barcoded 5' primer served in a second PCR lasting roughly 7 to 11 cycles. Using its own MiXCR run on the 5' RACE reads, TCRdb lists one record per CDR3 protein. Here the sample spans over a million distinct CDR3 sequences, 40% to 45% being singletons. Sequencing used blood. The receptors were gathered from a woman between 55 and 75 years old in good health.

The gene calls are TRBV15 and TRBJ2-1; D gene uncertain. Germline V gene sequence: CDR1 LNHNV, CDR2 YYDKDF (reference sequence). V gave up 1 base and J gave up 5 bases, with 15 bases separating them. This CDR3 region has 16 residues. In DNA, the CDR3 is TGTGCCACCAGCAGAGTAAGCGAGACGGGTAACAATGAGCAGTTCTTC. This encodes CATSRVSETGNNEQFF.

This clonotype has a single count. The genes are TRBV20-1 and TRBJ2-1; TRBD2 agrees at 9 bases. Germline V gene sequence: CDR1 DFQATT, CDR2 SNEGSKA (reference sequence). The CDR3 is 15 amino acids. Trimming cost V 5 bases and J 7 bases; bases outside gene matches: 12. In nucleotides, the CDR3 is TGCAGTGCTGCCGAGGGGAATAGCGGGAGAAATGAGCAGTTCTTC. Protein sequence: CSAAEGNSGRNEQFF.

V is TRBV12-5 and J is TRBJ2-1; TRBD2 aligns across 7 bases. The CDR3 has 12 residues. Germline V gene lookup returns CDR1 LGHNT and CDR2 FRNRAP. After removal of 3 bases from V and 9 bases from J, the junction contained 2 bases not matched to a gene. The CDR3 region has the DNA TGTGCTAGTGGTTTCGGGGAGGGTGAGCAGTTCTTC. This encodes CASGFGEGEQFF.

This clonotype was counted a few times. The V call is TRBV7-2, the J call TRBJ2-7, with D unresolved. CDR3 length: 15 amino acids. Trimming cost V 0 bases and J 6 bases, with 15 bases left between them. The germline gives CDR1 SGHTA, CDR2 FQGNSA. The CDR3 region is CASSLAFGPAGEQYF. CDR3 in DNA: TGTGCCAGCAGCTTAGCTTTTGGGCCAGCCGGCGAGCAGTACTTC.

The sample holds a few counts of this clonotype. The rearrangement joins TRBV24-1 to TRBJ1-2; possibly TRBD1 for D (6 bases). The V and J ends lost 1 base and 6 bases respectively, with 14 bases between them. Germline V gene lookup returns CDR1 KGHDR and CDR2 SFDVKD. The CDR3 is 15 amino acids. CDR3 protein: CATSDFLGTYHGYTF. DNA of the CDR3: TGTGCCACCAGTGATTTCCTAGGGACATATCATGGCTACACCTTC.

This clonotype was seen ten or more times. The rearrangement uses TRBV20-1 and TRBJ2-7, with 7 bases lining up with TRBD2. This CDR3 is built from 14 residues. J lost 6 bases, V lost 0 bases, and 8 bases had no gene match. The V gene's germline CDR1 is DFQATT and CDR2 SNEGSKA (reference sequence). The chain's CDR3 is CSAREVAGLVEQYF. The CDR3 nucleotides read TGCAGTGCTAGAGAGGTAGCGGGCCTAGTCGAGCAGTACTTC.

The V and J genes are TRBV27 and TRBJ2-7, with 10 bases matching TRBD2. This CDR3 comprises 14 residues. CDR1 and CDR2 (germline): MNHEY, SMNVEV (reference sequence). J was trimmed by 3 bases and V by 3 bases; bases with no gene match: 2. The CDR3 is CASSLGLAYYEQYF. DNA of the CDR3: TGTGCCAGCAGTTTGGGACTAGCGTACTACGAGCAGTACTTC.

This clonotype appeared a few times. This sequence joins TRBV12-5 and TRBJ2-3; D not resolved. CDR1 and CDR2 (germline): LGHNT, FRNRAP. V gave up 3 bases and J gave up 6 bases, with 4 bases separating them. This CDR3 region has 11 residues. The CDR3 DNA reads as TGTGCTAGTGGTTTCTTGGATACGCAGTATTTT. It encodes CASGFLDTQYF.

The chain recombines TRBV6-1 with TRBJ2-7; 7 bases are shared with TRBD1. CDR1 MNHNS and CDR2 SASEGT come from the germline V gene. There are 12 residues in the CDR3. The V and J ends lost 5 bases and 7 bases, in that order; junction bases with no gene match: 5. CDR3 sequence reads: CASSPWGQEQYF. CDR3 DNA sequence: TGTGCCAGCAGTCCTTGGGGACAGGAGCAGTACTTC.

The chain joins TRBV20-1 to TRBJ2-1; the match to TRBD2 covers 13 bases. Per germline, CDR1 DFQATT and CDR2 SNEGSKA (reference sequence). The CDR3 covers 16 residues. J was trimmed by 8 bases and V by 1 base; bases with no gene match: 8. The CDR3 nucleotides are TGCAGTGCTAGAGGCCGAGGGACTAGCGGGATTTATGAGCAGTTCTTC. Translated, it gives CSARGRGTSGIYEQFF.

Note on this clonotype: It may be a read error: a sequence one base away is much more abundant. The rearrangement uses TRBV4-2 and TRBJ2-7; D is unclear. Germline V gene lookup returns CDR1 LGHNA and CDR2 YNFKEQ. V was pared by 4 bases and J by 3 bases, with 13 bases between. The CDR3 covers 14 residues. The CDR3 sequence is CASSPADCFYEQYF. In DNA, the CDR3 is TGTGCCAGCAGCCCAGCCGACTGCTTCTACGAGCAGTACTTC.

V gene TRBV3-1 combines with J gene TRBJ2-7, with 12 bases that match TRBD2. Per germline, CDR1 LGHDT and CDR2 YNNKEL (reference sequence). The CDR3 sequence is 16 residues long. J lost 2 bases, V lost 3 bases, and 5 bases had no gene match. The CDR3: CASSHQLAGGTYEQYF. DNA of the CDR3: TGTGCCAGCAGCCACCAACTAGCGGGGGGAACCTACGAGCAGTACTTC.

The chain employs TRBV20-1 and TRBJ2-5; maybe TRBD1 (6 bases). CDR3 length: 15 residues. Trimming took off 5 bases at V and 5 bases at J, with 21 bases between the two ends. CDR1 DFQATT and CDR2 SNEGSKA come from the germline V gene (reference sequence). CDR3 region: CSAYPLAGAWETQYF. The CDR3 DNA reads TGCAGTGCTTACCCCTTAGCAGGGGCCTGGGAGACCCAGTACTTC.

In its sample, this clonotype was seen a few times. CDR3 sequence: CASSFLAATYNEQFF. The CDR3 DNA follows: TGTGCCAGCAGTTTTCTGGCCGCCACCTACAATGAGCAGTTCTTC. The chain uses TRBV27 and TRBJ2-1; D not certain. This CDR3 is built from 15 residues. The germline V gene encodes CDR1 MNHEY and CDR2 SMNVEV (reference sequence). V gave up 3 bases and J gave up 2 bases, with 11 bases separating them.

The V call is TRBV28, the J call TRBJ1-2, with D maybe TRBD1 (5 bases). CDR3 length: 12 amino acids. Trimming took off 7 bases at V and 7 bases at J, with 13 bases between the two ends. Germline CDR1 MDHEN, CDR2 SYDVKM. The CDR3 bases are TGTGCCAGCATAAGGGGAGGTCTTGGCTACACCTTC. Translating gives CASIRGGLGYTF.

The chain employs TRBV20-1 and TRBJ1-5; TRBD1 might be the D (5 bases). Germline CDR1 DFQATT, CDR2 SNEGSKA (reference sequence). Trimming took off 6 bases at V and 6 bases at J, with 12 bases between the two ends. There are 12 residues in the CDR3. CDR3 sequence (DNA): TGCAGTGCCGCCGGGGGTACTCAGCCCCAGCATTTT. Translated: CSAAGGTQPQHF.

This clonotype has just a few counts. The chain recombines TRBV7-2 with TRBJ2-3, with a weak D call TRBD2 (6 bases). This CDR3 contains 16 residues. Trimming stripped 5 bases from V and 0 bases from J, with 15 bases between. The germline gives CDR1 SGHTA, CDR2 FQGNSA. As DNA, the CDR3 is TGTGCCAGCAGCCTAGACTTAGCGGTGAGCACAGATACGCAGTATTTT. Translating gives CASSLDLAVSTDTQYF.

The chain uses TRBV4-2 and TRBJ2-4; D tentatively reads TRBD1 or TRBD2 (5 bases each). The CDR3 is 17 residues long. The V gene's germline CDR1 is LGHNA and CDR2 YNFKEQ. The ends were cut back, 0 bases at V and 3 bases at J, with 15 bases in the middle. CDR3 sequence (DNA): TGTGCCAGCAGCCAAGATGGGGGAGCACAGCGCAAAAACATTCAGTACTTC. It translates to CASSQDGGAQRKNIQYF.